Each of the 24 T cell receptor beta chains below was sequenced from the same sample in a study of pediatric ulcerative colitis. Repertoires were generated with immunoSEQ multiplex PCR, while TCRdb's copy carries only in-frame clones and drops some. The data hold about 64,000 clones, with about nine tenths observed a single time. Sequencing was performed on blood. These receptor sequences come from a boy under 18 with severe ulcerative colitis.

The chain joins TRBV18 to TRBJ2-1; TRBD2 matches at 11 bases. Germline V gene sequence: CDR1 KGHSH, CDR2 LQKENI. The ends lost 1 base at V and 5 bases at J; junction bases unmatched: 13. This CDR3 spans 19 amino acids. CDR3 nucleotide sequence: TGTGCCAGCTCACCACTGTTCGGGAAGACTAGCGGGGAACACAATGAGCAGTTCTTC. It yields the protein CASSPLFGKTSGEHNEQFF.

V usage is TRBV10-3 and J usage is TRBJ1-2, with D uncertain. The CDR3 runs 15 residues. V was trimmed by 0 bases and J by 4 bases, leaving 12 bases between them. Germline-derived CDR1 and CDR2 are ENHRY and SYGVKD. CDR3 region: CAISESMAEFYGYTF. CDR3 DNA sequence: TGTGCCATCAGTGAGTCGATGGCGGAATTCTATGGCTACACCTTC.

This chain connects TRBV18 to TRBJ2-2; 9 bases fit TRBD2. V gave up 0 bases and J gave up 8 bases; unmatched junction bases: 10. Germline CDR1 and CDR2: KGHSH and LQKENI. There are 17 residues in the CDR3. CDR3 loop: CASSPPAASGMSGELFF. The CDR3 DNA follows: TGTGCCAGCTCACCACCTGCGGCTAGCGGGATGTCGGGGGAGCTGTTTTTT.

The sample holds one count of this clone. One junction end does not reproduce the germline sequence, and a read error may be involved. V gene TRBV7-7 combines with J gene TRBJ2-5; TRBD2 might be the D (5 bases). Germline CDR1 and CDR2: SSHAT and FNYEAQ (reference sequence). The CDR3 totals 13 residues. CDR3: CASSPTSRETQYF. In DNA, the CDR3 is TGTGCTAGCAGCCCCACTAGTCGGGAGACCCAGTACTTC.

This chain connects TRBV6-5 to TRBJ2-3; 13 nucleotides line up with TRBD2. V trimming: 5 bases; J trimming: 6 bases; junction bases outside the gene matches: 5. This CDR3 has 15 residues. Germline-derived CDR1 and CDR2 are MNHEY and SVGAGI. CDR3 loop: CASSGLAGVADTQYF. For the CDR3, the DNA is TGTGCCAGCAGTGGACTAGCGGGAGTAGCGGATACGCAGTATTTT.

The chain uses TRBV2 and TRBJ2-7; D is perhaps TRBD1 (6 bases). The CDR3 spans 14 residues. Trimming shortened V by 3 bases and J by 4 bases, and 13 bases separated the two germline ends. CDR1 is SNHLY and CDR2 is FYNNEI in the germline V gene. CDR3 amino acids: CASSDVKGHYEQYF. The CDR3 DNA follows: TGTGCCAGCAGTGATGTGAAGGGACATTACGAGCAGTACTTC.

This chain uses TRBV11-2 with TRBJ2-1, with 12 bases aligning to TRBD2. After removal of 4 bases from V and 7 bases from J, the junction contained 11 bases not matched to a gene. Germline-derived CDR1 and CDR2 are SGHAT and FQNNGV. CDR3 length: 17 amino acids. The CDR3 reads CASSSSLTSGSKNEQFF. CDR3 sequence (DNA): TGTGCCAGCAGCTCCTCACTGACTAGCGGGAGTAAGAATGAGCAGTTCTTC.

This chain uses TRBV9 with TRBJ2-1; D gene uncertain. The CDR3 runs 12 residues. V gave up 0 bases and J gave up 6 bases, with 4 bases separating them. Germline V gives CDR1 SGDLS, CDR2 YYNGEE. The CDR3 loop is CASSVVSNEQFF. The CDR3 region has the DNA TGTGCCAGCAGCGTAGTGTCCAATGAGCAGTTCTTC.

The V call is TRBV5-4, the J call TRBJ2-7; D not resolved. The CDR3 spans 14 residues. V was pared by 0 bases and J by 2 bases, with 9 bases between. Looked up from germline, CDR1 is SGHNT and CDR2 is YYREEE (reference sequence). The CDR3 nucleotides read TGTGCCAGCAGCTTGGGGGATACCCCCTACGAGCAGTACTTC. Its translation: CASSLGDTPYEQYF.

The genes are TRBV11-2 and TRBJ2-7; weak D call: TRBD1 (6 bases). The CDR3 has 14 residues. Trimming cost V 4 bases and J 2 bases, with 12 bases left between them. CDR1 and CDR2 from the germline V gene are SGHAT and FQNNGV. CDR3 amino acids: CASSSTGIPYEQYF. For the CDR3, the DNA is TGTGCCAGCAGCTCAACAGGGATCCCCTACGAGCAGTACTTC.

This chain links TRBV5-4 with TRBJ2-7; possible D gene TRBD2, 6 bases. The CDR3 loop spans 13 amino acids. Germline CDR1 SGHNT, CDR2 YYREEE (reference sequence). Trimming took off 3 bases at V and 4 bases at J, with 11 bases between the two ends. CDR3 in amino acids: CASSSGTLYEQYF. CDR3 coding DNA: TGTGCCAGCAGCTCCGGGACTCTTTACGAGCAGTACTTC.

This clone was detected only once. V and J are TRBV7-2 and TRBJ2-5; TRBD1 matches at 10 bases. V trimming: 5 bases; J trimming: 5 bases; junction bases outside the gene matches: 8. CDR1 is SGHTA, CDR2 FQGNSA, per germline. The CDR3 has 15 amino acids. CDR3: CASSPQTGGYETQYF. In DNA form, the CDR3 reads TGTGCCAGCAGCCCGCAGACAGGGGGCTACGAGACCCAGTACTTC.

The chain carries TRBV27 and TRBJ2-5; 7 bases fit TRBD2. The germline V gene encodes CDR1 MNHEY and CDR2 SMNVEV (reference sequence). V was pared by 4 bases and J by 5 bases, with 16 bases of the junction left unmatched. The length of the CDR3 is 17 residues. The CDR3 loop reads CASSSYRPAGEEETQYF. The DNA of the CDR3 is TGTGCCAGCAGTTCCTATCGCCCGGCGGGAGAGGAGGAGACCCAGTACTTC.

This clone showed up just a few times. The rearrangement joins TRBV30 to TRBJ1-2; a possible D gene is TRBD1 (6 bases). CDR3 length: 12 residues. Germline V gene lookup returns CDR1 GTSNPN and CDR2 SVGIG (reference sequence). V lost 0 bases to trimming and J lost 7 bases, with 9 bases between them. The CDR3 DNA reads TGTGCCTGGAGTGTGACCAGGGGTGGCTACACCTTC. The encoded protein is CAWSVTRGGYTF.

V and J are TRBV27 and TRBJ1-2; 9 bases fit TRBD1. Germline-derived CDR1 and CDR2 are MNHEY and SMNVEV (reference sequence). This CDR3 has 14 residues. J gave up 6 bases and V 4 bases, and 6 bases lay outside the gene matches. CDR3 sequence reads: CASSSGTGKDGYTF. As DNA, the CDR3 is TGTGCCAGCAGTTCAGGGACAGGGAAGGATGGCTACACCTTC.

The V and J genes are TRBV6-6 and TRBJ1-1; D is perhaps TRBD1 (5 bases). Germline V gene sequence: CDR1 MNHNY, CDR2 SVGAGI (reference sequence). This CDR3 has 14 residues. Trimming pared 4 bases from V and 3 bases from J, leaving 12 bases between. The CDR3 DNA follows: TGTGCCAGCAGTTCCGGGGCCGGTCACACTGAAGCTTTCTTT. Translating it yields CASSSGAGHTEAFF.

CDR3 sequence reads: CAIRDLGTGTGNTIYF. CDR3 nucleotide sequence: TGTGCCATCAGGGACCTAGGGACAGGGACTGGAAACACCATATATTTT. The chain recombines TRBV10-3 with TRBJ1-3, with 9 positions matching TRBD1. The V segment lost 6 bases and the J segment 2 bases; nucleotides outside the gene matches: 8. Germline V CDR1 and CDR2: ENHRY, SYGVKD. The CDR3 consists of 16 residues.

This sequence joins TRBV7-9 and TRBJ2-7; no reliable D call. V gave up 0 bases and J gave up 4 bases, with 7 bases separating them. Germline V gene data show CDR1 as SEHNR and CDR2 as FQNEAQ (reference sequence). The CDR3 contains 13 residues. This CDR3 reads CASSLAPDYEQYF. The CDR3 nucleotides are TGTGCCAGCAGCTTAGCTCCCGATTACGAGCAGTACTTC.

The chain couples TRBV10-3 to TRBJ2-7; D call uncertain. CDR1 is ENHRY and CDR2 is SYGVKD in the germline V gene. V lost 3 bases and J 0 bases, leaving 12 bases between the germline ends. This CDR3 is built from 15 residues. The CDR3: CAISDRHQSSYEQYF. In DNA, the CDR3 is TGTGCCATCAGTGACAGACACCAGAGCTCCTACGAGCAGTACTTC.

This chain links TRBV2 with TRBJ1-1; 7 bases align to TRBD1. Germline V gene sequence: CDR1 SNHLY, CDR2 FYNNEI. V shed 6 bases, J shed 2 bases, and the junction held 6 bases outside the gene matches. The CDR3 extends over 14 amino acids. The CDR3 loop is CASRTGRGNTEAFF. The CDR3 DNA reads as TGTGCCAGCAGGACAGGGAGGGGAAACACTGAAGCTTTCTTT.

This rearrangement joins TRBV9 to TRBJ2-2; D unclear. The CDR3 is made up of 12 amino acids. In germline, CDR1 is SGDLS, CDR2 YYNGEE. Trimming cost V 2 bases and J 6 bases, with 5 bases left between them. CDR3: CASSVDPGELFF. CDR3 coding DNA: TGTGCCAGCAGCGTGGACCCCGGGGAGCTGTTTTTT. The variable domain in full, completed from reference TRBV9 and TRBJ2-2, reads DSGVTQTPKHLITATGQRVTLRCSPRSGDLSVYWYQQSLDQGLQFLIQYYNGEERAKGNILERFSAQQFPDLHSELNLSSLELGDSALYFCASSVDPGELFFGEGSRLTVL.

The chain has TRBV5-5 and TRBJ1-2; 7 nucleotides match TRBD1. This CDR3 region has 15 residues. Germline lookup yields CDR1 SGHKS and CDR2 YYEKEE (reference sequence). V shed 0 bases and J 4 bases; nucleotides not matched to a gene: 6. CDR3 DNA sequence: TGTGCCAGCAGCTTGGACAGGGGCAACGTCTATGGCTACACCTTC. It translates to CASSLDRGNVYGYTF. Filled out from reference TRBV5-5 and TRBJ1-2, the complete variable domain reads DAGVTQSPTHLIKTRGQQVTLRCSPISGHKSVSWYQQVLGQGPQFIFQYYEKEERGRGNFPDRFSARQFPNYSSELNVNALLLGDSALYLCASSLDRGNVYGYTFGSGTRLTVV.

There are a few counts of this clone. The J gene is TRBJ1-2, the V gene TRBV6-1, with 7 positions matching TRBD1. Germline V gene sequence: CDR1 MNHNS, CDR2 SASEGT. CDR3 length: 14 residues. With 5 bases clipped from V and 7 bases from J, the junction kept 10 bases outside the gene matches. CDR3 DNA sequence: TGTGCCAGCAGTCGAGCCGGGACAGAGGGTGGCTACACCTTC. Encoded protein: CASSRAGTEGGYTF.

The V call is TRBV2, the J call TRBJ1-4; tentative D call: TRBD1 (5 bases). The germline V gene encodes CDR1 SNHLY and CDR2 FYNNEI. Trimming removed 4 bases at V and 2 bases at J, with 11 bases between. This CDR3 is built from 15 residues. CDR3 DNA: TGTGCCAGCAGTGGGGACGGGGCCACTAATGAAAAACTGTTTTTT. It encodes CASSGDGATNEKLFF.